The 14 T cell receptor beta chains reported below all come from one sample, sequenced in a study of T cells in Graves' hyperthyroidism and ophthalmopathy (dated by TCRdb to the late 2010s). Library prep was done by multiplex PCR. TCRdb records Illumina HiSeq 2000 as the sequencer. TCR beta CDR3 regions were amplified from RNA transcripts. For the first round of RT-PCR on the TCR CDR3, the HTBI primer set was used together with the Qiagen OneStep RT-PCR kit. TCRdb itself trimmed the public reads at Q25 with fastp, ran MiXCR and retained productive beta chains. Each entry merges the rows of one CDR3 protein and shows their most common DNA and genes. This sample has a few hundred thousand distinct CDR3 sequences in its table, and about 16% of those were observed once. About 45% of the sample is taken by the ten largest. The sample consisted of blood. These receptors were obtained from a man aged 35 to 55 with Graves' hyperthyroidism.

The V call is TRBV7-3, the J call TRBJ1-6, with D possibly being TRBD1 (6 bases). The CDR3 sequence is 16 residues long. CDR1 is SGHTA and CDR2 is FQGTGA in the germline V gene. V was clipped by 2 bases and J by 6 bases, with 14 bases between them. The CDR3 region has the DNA TGTGCCAGCAGCTTAGCTCGGCAGGGGAGTAATTCACCCCTCCACTTT. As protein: CASSLARQGSNSPLHF.

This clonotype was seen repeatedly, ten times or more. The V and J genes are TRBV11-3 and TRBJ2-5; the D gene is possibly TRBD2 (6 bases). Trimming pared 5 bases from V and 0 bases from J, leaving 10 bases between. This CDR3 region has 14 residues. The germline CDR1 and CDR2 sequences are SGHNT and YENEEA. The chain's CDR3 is CASSPGGDQETQYF. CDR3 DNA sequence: TGTGCCAGCAGCCCCGGGGGAGACCAAGAGACCCAGTACTTC.

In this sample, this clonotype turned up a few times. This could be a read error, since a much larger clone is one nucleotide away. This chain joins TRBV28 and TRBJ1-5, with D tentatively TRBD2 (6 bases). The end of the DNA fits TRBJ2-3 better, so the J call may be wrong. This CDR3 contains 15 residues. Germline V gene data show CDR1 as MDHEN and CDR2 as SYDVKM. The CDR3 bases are TGTGCCAGCAGTCCTCCCGGGGGTCGTGGATGGCCCCAGTATTTT. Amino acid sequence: CASSPPGGRGWPQYF.

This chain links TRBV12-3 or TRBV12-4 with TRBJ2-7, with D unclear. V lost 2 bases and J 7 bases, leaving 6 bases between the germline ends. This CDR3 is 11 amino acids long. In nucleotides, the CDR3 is TGTGCCAGCAGTTTACTGGGGGAGCAGTACTTC. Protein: CASSLLGEQYF.

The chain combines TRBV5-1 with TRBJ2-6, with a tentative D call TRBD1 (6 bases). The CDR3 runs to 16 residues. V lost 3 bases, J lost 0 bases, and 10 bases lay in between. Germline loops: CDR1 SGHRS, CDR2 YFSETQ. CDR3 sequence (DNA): TGCGCCAGCAGCTCGGGACAATACTCTGGGGCCAACGTCCTGACTTTC. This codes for CASSSGQYSGANVLTF.

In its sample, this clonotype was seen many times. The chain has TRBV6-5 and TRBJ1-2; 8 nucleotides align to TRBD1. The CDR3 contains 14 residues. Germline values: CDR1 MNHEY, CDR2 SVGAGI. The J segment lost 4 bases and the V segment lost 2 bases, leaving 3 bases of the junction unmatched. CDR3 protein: CASSYADRVYGYTF. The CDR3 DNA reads TGTGCCAGCAGTTACGCGGACAGGGTCTATGGCTACACCTTC.

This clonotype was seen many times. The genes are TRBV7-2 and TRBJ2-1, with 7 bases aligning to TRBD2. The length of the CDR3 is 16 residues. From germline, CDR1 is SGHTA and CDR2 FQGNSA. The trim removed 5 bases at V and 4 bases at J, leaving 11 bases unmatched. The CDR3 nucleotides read TGTGCCAGCAGCCCACCCGGGGGGAACCTATACAATGAGCAGTTCTTC. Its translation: CASSPPGGNLYNEQFF.

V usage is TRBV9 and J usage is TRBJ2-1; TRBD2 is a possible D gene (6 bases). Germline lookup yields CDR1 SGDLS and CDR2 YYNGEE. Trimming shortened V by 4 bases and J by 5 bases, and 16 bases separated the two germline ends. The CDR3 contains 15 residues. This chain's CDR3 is CASSPRASVDNEQFF. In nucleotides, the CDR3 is TGTGCCAGCAGCCCCCGGGCTAGCGTCGACAATGAGCAGTTCTTC.

The CDR3 spells CASRLSSYNEQFF. In nucleotides, the CDR3 is TGTGCCAGCAGATTAAGCTCCTACAATGAGCAGTTCTTC. The chain recombines TRBV6-1 with TRBJ2-1, with D unresolved. Per germline, CDR1 MNHNS and CDR2 SASEGT. V was shortened by 6 bases and J by 0 bases, with 6 bases between the two germline ends. The CDR3 contains 13 residues.

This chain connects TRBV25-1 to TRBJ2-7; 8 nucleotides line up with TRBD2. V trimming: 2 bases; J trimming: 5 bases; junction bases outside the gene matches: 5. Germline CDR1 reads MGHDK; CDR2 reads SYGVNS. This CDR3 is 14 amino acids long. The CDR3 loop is CASSEKSGGHEQYF. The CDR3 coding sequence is TGTGCCAGCAGTGAAAAAAGCGGGGGCCACGAGCAGTACTTC.

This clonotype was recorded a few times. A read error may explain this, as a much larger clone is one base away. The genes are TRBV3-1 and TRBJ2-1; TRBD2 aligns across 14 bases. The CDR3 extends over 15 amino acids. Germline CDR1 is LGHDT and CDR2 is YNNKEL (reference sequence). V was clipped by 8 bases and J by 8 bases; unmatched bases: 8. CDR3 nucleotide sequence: TGTGCCAGCGGCCGAGGACTAGCGGGGGGCGATGAGCAGTTCTTC. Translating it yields CASGRGLAGGDEQFF.

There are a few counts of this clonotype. DNA for the CDR3: TGCAGTGCTAGAGCACCCGTTGGGGCAGAGGGAAACACCATATATTTT. This encodes CSARAPVGAEGNTIYF. This rearrangement joins TRBV20-1 to TRBJ1-3; TRBD1 is a possible D gene (5 bases). The V gene lost 1 base and the J gene lost 4 bases, with 17 bases spanning the gap. The CDR3 covers 16 residues. Germline CDR1 and CDR2: DFQATT and SNEGSKA (reference sequence).

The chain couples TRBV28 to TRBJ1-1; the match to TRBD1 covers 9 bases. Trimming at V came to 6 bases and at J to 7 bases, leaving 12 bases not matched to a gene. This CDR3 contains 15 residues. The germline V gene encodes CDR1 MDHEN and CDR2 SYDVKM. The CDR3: CASSATGGRVIEAFF. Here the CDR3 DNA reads TGTGCCAGCAGCGCAACAGGGGGCAGGGTAATTGAAGCTTTCTTT.

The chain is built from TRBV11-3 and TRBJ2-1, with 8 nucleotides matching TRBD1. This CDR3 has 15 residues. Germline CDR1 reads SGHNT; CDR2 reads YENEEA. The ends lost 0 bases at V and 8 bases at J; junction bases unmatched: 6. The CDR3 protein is CASSLDGTGSHEQFF. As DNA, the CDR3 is TGTGCCAGCAGCTTAGATGGGACAGGATCCCATGAGCAGTTCTTC. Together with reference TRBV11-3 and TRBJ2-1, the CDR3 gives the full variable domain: EAGVVQSPRYKIIEKKQPVAFWCNPISGHNTLYWYLQNLGQGPELLIRYENEEAVDDSQLPKDRFSAERLKGVDSTLKIQPAELGDSAVYLCASSLDGTGSHEQFFGPGTRLTVL.